This TCR beta chain was sequenced for a study of blood T cell repertoires in COVID-19. Looking at the study overall: The study drew acute and convalescent COVID-19 samples from the United States, Italy and Spain. T cells, B-cell-depleted T cells, or PBMCs supplied cDNA or gDNA.

Germline-derived CDR1 and CDR2 are MNHEY and SMNVEV (reference sequence). This CDR3 contains 13 residues. The V end lost 2 bases, the J end lost 5 bases, and 9 bases lay between the germline ends. In the original processing: For nucleated cells, counts were estimated from reference gene primer amplification. Profiled with immunoSEQ multiplex PCR; TCRdb holds only in-frame clones, not every one. D and trimming were read from the DNA, whereas the V and J calls and clone size are those reported in that table. The table lists about 150,000 clones, approximately 86% of them singletons, with 0.95% in the top ten.

This receptor was identified in a woman between 50 and 59 years old with acute or convalescent COVID-19. Sequencing used peripheral blood. This chain links TRBV27 with TRBJ2-5; D call uncertain. The CDR3 region is CASSLLESETQYF. CDR3 bases: TGTGCCAGCAGTTTACTAGAATCGGAGACCCAGTACTTC.